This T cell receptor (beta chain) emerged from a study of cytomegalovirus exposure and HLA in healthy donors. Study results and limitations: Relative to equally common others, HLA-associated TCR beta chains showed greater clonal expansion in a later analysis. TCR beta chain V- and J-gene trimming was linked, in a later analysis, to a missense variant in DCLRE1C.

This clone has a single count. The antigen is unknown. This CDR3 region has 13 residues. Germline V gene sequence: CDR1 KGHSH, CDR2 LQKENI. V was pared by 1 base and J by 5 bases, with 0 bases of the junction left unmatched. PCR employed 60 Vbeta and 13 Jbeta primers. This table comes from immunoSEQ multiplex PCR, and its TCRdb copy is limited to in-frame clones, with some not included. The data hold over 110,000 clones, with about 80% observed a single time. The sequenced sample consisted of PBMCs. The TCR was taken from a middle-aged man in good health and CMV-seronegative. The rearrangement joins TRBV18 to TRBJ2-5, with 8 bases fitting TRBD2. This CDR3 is CASSPQRGETQYF. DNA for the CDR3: TGTGCCAGCTCACCACAGCGGGGGGAGACCCAGTACTTC.